Listed below are T cell receptor beta chains from one sample, sequenced in a study of cytomegalovirus exposure and HLA in healthy donors. Produced via immunoSEQ multiplex PCR; TCRdb's table is partial and in-frame only. The data hold a few hundred thousand clones, with around 90% observed a single time. The sample taken for sequencing was PBMCs. The origin of the receptors is a woman in her twenties or thirties in good health and CMV-seronegative. Both conserved end residues are part of each CDR3. D genes are given only for firm matches. Part of the rows lack a size; the others show once, few, many or a class for expanded clones.

D gene: TRBD2; J gene: TRBJ2-3; V gene: TRBV15; clone size: once; CDR3 DNA: TGTGCCACCAGCAGGTCGGTAGCGGGACCCACAGATACGCAGTATTTT; CDR3 protein: CATSRSVAGPTDTQYF
D gene: TRBD1; J gene: TRBJ2-2; V gene: TRBV9; clone size: NA; CDR3 DNA: TGTGCCAGCAGCCCTGGGACAGCCTCGAACACCGGGGAGCTGTTTTTT; CDR3 protein: CASSPGTASNTGELFF
D gene: TRBD2; J gene: TRBJ2-2; V gene: TRBV6-5; clone size: NA; CDR3 DNA: TGTGCCAGCAGACCCACTAGCGGGAGCCTCGGGGAGCTGTTTTTT; CDR3 protein: CASRPTSGSLGELFF
D gene: TRBD1; J gene: TRBJ2-7; V gene: TRBV6-5; clone size: NA; CDR3 DNA: TGTGCCAGCAGTTACCCTGGGACAGGGGGCTGGTACGAGCAGTACTTC; CDR3 protein: CASSYPGTGGWYEQYF
D gene: TRBD1; J gene: TRBJ1-5; V gene: TRBV6-1; clone size: NA; CDR3 DNA: TGTGCCAGCAGCGGTACAGGGGGTGGCAATCAGCCCCAGCATTTT; CDR3 protein: CASSGTGGGNQPQHF
D gene: NA; J gene: TRBJ1-2; V gene: TRBV9; clone size: NA; CDR3 DNA: TGTGCCAGCAGCCCTGGACAGACCTACGGGTATGGCTACACCTTC; CDR3 protein: CASSPGQTYGYGYTF
D gene: NA; J gene: TRBJ1-5; V gene: TRBV6-5; clone size: NA; CDR3 DNA: TGTGCCAGCAGTTACGGGGAGCCAGGCAATCAGCCCCAGCATTTT; CDR3 protein: CASSYGEPGNQPQHF
D gene: TRBD1; J gene: TRBJ2-1; V gene: TRBV7-6; clone size: few; CDR3 DNA: TGTGCCAGCAGCTCGACAGGGGGCTCGTTTGAGCAGTTCTTC; CDR3 protein: CASSSTGGSFEQFF
D gene: TRBD1; J gene: TRBJ2-3; V gene: TRBV15; clone size: NA; CDR3 DNA: TGTGCCACCAGCAGAGGAACAGGGGGCGAAACAGATACGCAGTATTTT; CDR3 protein: CATSRGTGGETDTQYF
D gene: NA; J gene: TRBJ2-2; V gene: TRBV15; clone size: NA; CDR3 DNA: TGTGCCACCAGCAGGGGAACGGACACCGGGGAGCTGTTTTTT; CDR3 protein: CATSRGTDTGELFF
D gene: NA; J gene: TRBJ1-1; V gene: TRBV6-5; clone size: NA; CDR3 DNA: TGTGCCAGCGGCCTTAGGGGGAAAGGCACTGAAGCTTTCTTT; CDR3 protein: CASGLRGKGTEAFF
D gene: NA; J gene: TRBJ2-1; V gene: TRBV27; clone size: NA; CDR3 DNA: TGTGCCAGCAGTTTTGGAATCGAGCAGTTCTTC; CDR3 protein: CASSFGIEQFF
D gene: TRBD1; J gene: TRBJ2-1; V gene: TRBV4-3; clone size: NA; CDR3 DNA: TGCGCCAGCAGCCGGAACGGACAGGGGGTGGGCGATGAGCAGTTCTTC; CDR3 protein: CASSRNGQGVGDEQFF
D gene: NA; J gene: TRBJ2-1; V gene: TRBV29-1; clone size: NA; CDR3 DNA: TGCAGCGTTGAGGGTTCTGGGGATGAGCAGTTCTTC; CDR3 protein: CSVEGSGDEQFF
D gene: TRBD1; J gene: TRBJ2-3; V gene: TRBV27; clone size: NA; CDR3 DNA: TGTGCCAGCAGTTTCGAGGCTTCCATCCGGGACAGGGGGGGTAACACAGATACGCAGTATTTT; CDR3 protein: CASSFEASIRDRGGNTDTQYF
D gene: NA; J gene: TRBJ2-1; V gene: TRBV29-1; clone size: NA; CDR3 DNA: TGCAGCGTCCCTAGGATCAATGAGCAGTTCTTC; CDR3 protein: CSVPRINEQFF
D gene: NA; J gene: TRBJ2-3; V gene: TRBV14; clone size: NA; CDR3 DNA: TGTGCCAGCAGCCAACAGAATGCGGATACGCAGTATTTT; CDR3 protein: CASSQQNADTQYF
D gene: NA; J gene: TRBJ2-7; V gene: TRBV7-9; clone size: NA; CDR3 DNA: TGTGCCAGCAGCACGGACAGCTACGAGCAGTACTTC; CDR3 protein: CASSTDSYEQYF
D gene: NA; J gene: TRBJ1-2; V gene: TRBV7-3; clone size: NA; CDR3 DNA: TGTGCCAGCAGCCCCGACAGTAACTATGGCTACACCTTC; CDR3 protein: CASSPDSNYGYTF
D gene: NA; J gene: TRBJ2-7; V gene: TRBV28; clone size: NA; CDR3 DNA: TGTGCCAGCAGTTTCGACGACGAGCAGTACTTC; CDR3 protein: CASSFDDEQYF
D gene: NA; J gene: TRBJ2-7; V gene: TRBV21-1; clone size: NA; CDR3 DNA: TGTGCCAGCAGCTCTCGGACAGGGAACTACGAGCAGTACTTC; CDR3 protein: CASSSRTGNYEQYF
D gene: TRBD2; J gene: TRBJ2-3; V gene: TRBV27; clone size: NA; CDR3 DNA: TGTGCCAGCAGTTTTAGCGGGAGGAATCCAGATACGCAGTATTTT; CDR3 protein: CASSFSGRNPDTQYF
D gene: NA; J gene: TRBJ2-3; V gene: TRBV9; clone size: NA; CDR3 DNA: TGTGCCAGCAGCGTAGAGCGGCTAGCCACGAGAGATACGCAGTATTTT; CDR3 protein: CASSVERLATRDTQYF
D gene: TRBD1; J gene: TRBJ1-2; V gene: TRBV7-2; clone size: NA; CDR3 DNA: TGTGCCAGCAGCTTCCGACAGGGGGCCATCGGCGGCTACACCTTC; CDR3 protein: CASSFRQGAIGGYTF
D gene: NA; J gene: TRBJ2-5; V gene: TRBV4-3; clone size: NA; CDR3 DNA: TGCGCCAGCAGCCAAGAAACAGGGTATGGAGAGACCCAGTACTTC; CDR3 protein: CASSQETGYGETQYF
D gene: NA; J gene: TRBJ2-1; V gene: TRBV2; clone size: NA; CDR3 DNA: TGTGCCAGCAACGCCCATTTTCGTACGGATGAGCAGTTCTTC; CDR3 protein: CASNAHFRTDEQFF
D gene: TRBD1; J gene: TRBJ2-3; V gene: TRBV29-1; clone size: NA; CDR3 DNA: TGCAGCTCTGAGACAGGGGCCACAGATACGCAGTATTTT; CDR3 protein: CSSETGATDTQYF
D gene: NA; J gene: TRBJ1-3; V gene: TRBV28; clone size: NA; CDR3 DNA: TGTGCCAGCAGTTTCTATAGCTCTGGAAACACCATATATTTT; CDR3 protein: CASSFYSSGNTIYF
D gene: TRBD1; J gene: TRBJ2-5; V gene: TRBV5-1; clone size: NA; CDR3 DNA: TGCGCCAGCAGCTTGGATCGGACAGGGGTTGGCGAGACCCAGTACTTC; CDR3 protein: CASSLDRTGVGETQYF
D gene: NA; J gene: TRBJ2-3; V gene: TRBV11-2; clone size: few; CDR3 DNA: TGTGCCAGCAGCTCCCACACAGATACGCAGTATTTT; CDR3 protein: CASSSHTDTQYF
D gene: TRBD2; J gene: TRBJ2-7; V gene: TRBV6-5; clone size: NA; CDR3 DNA: TGTGCCAGCAGTTACTCGAGGCTAGCGGAGCCCTACGAGCAGTACTTC; CDR3 protein: CASSYSRLAEPYEQYF
D gene: NA; J gene: TRBJ2-5; V gene: TRBV25-1; clone size: NA; CDR3 DNA: TGTGCCAGCAGTGAATATTCGTCAGACCCGGAATCCCAAGAGACCCAGTACTTC; CDR3 protein: CASSEYSSDPESQETQYF
D gene: NA; J gene: TRBJ2-1; V gene: TRBV6-1; clone size: NA; CDR3 DNA: TGTGCCAGCACCATCAACAGGTTTCGATGGGTCGAGCAGTTCTTC; CDR3 protein: CASTINRFRWVEQFF
D gene: NA; J gene: TRBJ2-6; V gene: TRBV5-1; clone size: NA; CDR3 DNA: TGCGCCAGCAGCTTGTCGGTCTCTGGGGCCAACGTCCTGACTTTC; CDR3 protein: CASSLSVSGANVLTF
D gene: NA; J gene: TRBJ1-1; V gene: TRBV19; clone size: NA; CDR3 DNA: TGTGCCAGTAGTATGAGGCGGAACACTGAAGCTTTCTTT; CDR3 protein: CASSMRRNTEAFF
D gene: TRBD1; J gene: TRBJ2-7; V gene: TRBV4-1; clone size: NA; CDR3 DNA: TGCGCCAGCAGCTGGAACCGGGACAGCGCCTACGAGCAGTACTTC; CDR3 protein: CASSWNRDSAYEQYF
D gene: NA; J gene: TRBJ2-5; V gene: TRBV6-1; clone size: once; CDR3 DNA: TGTGCCAGCAGTGAAACCTCGGGGCTAGGGGTGGAGACCCAGTACTTC; CDR3 protein: CASSETSGLGVETQYF
D gene: NA; J gene: TRBJ2-7; V gene: TRBV5-1; clone size: NA; CDR3 DNA: TGCGCCAGTGCGCCGGGACGGACAAACGAGCAGTACTTC; CDR3 protein: CASAPGRTNEQYF
D gene: NA; J gene: TRBJ2-3; V gene: TRBV2; clone size: NA; CDR3 DNA: TGTGCCAGCACTCAGCCCGCAGTCACAGATACGCAGTATTTT; CDR3 protein: CASTQPAVTDTQYF
D gene: NA; J gene: TRBJ2-7; V gene: TRBV28; clone size: few; CDR3 DNA: TGTGCCGGTCGCGGCGAGCAGTACTTC; CDR3 protein: CAGRGEQYF
D gene: NA; J gene: TRBJ2-7; V gene: TRBV5-6; clone size: NA; CDR3 DNA: TGTGCCAGCAGCTTGGGGGCGGGACTCTTCTACGAGCAGTACTTC; CDR3 protein: CASSLGAGLFYEQYF
D gene: TRBD1; J gene: TRBJ2-7; V gene: TRBV27; clone size: NA; CDR3 DNA: TGTGCCAGCAGTCCGCACAGGGGGCGCCTCTACGAGCAGTACTTC; CDR3 protein: CASSPHRGRLYEQYF
D gene: TRBD1; J gene: TRBJ2-1; V gene: TRBV7-9; clone size: NA; CDR3 DNA: TGTGCCAGCAGCTTAGCCAGGGGGTCGGGGCAGTTCTTC; CDR3 protein: CASSLARGSGQFF
D gene: TRBD1; J gene: TRBJ2-7; V gene: TRBV11-3; clone size: NA; CDR3 DNA: TGTGCCAGCAGCTTAGATCTGCGACAGGGGGGGTTCTACGAGCAGTACTTC; CDR3 protein: CASSLDLRQGGFYEQYF
D gene: TRBD2; J gene: TRBJ2-7; V gene: TRBV7-6; clone size: once; CDR3 DNA: TGTGCCAGCAGCTTAGGGGAGGGTACCTACGAGCAGTACTTC; CDR3 protein: CASSLGEGTYEQYF